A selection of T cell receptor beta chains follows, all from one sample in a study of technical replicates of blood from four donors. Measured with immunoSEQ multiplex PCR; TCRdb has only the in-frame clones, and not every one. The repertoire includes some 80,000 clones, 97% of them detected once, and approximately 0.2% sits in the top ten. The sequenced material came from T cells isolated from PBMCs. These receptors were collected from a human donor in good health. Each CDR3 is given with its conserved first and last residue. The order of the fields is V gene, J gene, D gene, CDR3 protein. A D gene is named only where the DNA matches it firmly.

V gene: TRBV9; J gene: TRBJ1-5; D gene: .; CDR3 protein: CASSGAGTNQPQHF
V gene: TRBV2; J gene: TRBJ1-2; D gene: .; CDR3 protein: CARAGQGNYGYTF
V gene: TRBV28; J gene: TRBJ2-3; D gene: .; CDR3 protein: CASSSGTDTQYF
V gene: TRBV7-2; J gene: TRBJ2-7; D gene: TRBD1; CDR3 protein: CASSQPKRTGSYEQYF
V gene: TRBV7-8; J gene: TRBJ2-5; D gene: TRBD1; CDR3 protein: CASSTRGQGGETQYF
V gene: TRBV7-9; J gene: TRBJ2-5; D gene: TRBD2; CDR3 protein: CASRPTGGQETQYF
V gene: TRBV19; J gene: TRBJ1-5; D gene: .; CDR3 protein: CASSPTGFGNQPQHF
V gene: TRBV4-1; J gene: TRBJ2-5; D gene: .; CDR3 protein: CASSKGFPGETQYF
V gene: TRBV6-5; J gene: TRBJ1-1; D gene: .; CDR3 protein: CASSYGAGLGTEAFF
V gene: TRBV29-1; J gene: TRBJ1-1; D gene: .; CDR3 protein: CSVVNAGQNTEAFF
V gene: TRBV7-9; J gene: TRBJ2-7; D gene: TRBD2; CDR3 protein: CASSRGVSYEQYF
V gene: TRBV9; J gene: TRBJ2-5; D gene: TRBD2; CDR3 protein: CASSVGASGRYETQYF
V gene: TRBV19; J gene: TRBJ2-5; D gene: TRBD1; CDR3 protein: CASSVDRGETQYF
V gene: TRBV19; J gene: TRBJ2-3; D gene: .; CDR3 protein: CASTTQQGADTQYF
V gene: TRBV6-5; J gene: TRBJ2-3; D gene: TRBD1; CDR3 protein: CASSYGQGTADTQYF
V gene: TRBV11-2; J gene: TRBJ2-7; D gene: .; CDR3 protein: CASSFWDFSYEQYF
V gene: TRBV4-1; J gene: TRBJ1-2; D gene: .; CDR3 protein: CASSQPRHPKNYGYTF
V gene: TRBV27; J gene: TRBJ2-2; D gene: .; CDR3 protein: CASTTTNTGELFF
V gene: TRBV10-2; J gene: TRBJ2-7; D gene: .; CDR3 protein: CASRRAYEQYF
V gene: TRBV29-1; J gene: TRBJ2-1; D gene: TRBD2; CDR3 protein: CSVEVPGTSGYNEQFF
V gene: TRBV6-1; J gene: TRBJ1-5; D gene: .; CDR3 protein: CASSEGSGPNQPQHF
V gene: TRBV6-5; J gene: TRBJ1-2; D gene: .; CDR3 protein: CASSRGSGNYGYTF
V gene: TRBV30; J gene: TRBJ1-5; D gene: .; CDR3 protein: CAWSVPGQPQHF
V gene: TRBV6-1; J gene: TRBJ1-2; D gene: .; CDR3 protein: CASRAISPYGYTF
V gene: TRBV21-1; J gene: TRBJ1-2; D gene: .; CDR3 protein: CASSKGLETVANYGYTF
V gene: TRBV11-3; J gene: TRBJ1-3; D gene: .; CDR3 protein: CASSLGGTGNTIYF
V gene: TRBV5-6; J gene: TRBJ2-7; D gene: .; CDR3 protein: CASSLARVYEQYF
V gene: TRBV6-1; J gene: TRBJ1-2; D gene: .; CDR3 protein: CASSEGGWGYTF
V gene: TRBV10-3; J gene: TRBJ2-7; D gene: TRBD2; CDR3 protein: CAISVGGGGEQYF
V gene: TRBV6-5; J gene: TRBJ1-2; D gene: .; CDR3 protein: CASSTGGGNYGYTF
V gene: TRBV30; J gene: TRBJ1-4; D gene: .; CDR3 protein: CAWSRGLSNEKLFF
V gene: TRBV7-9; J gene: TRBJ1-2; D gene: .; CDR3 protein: CASSLGAGIPKGYTF
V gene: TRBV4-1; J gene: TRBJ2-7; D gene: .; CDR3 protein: CASSHPTSGVRYEQYF
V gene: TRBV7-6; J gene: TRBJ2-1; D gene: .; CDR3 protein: CASSPNLSGLDSLKFF
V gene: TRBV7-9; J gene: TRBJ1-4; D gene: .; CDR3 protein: CASRMAENEKLFF
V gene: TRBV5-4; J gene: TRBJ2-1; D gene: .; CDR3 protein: CASRPGGSTVNEQFF
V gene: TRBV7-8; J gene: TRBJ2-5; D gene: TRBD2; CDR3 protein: CASSLVAGGETQYF
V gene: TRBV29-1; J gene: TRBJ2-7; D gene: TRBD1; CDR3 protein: CSVVTGVRSEQYF
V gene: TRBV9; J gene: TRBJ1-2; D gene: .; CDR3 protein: CASSVGPGGEGGYTF
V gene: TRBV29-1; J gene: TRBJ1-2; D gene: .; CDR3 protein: CSVAPGTNYGYTF
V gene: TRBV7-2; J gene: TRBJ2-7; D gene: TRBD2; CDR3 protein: CASSQWTSGRASNEQYF
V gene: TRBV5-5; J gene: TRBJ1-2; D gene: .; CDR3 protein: CASSWGSRPYYGYTF
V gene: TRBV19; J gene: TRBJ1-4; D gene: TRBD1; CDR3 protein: CASSPIPGQGAGKLFF
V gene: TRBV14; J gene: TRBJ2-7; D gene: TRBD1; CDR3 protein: CASSGRRGQESYEQYF
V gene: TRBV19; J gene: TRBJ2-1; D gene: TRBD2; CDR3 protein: CASSIEGSGLINNEQFF
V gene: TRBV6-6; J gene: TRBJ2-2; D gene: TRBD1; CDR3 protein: CASSSKQGAGTGELFF
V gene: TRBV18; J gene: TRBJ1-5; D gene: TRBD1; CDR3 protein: CASSRDRVGQPQHF
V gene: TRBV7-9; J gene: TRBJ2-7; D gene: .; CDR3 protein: CASRSKYEQYF
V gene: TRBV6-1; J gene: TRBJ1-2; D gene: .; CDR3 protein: CASSELTQGYGYTF
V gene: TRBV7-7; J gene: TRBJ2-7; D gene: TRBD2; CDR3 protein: CASSAGLAGVYEQYF